These T cell receptor beta chains were read from a single sample in a study of T cell repertoires in cytomegalovirus infection. TCRdb used MiXCR to reprocess the reads, holding one entry per CDR3 protein. The data hold about 530,000 distinct CDR3 sequences, with 26% observed a single time. The sequencing sample was made of PBMCs. These receptor sequences come from a human donor in good health (CMV status not recorded). Some clones in this sample may be carry-over from other donors' samples. CDR3s include the opening cysteine and the closing phenylalanine or tryptophan. The D gene is left open where the match is weak. The listing skips clone size in some rows; elsewhere it reads once, few, many or a size class.

-	TRBV19	-	TRBJ2-1	CASSIAASEQFF	TGTGCCAGTAGTATAGCAGCTAGTGAGCAGTTCTTC
-	TRBV7-2	many	TRBJ2-2	CASSPGGPGTGELFF	TGTGCCAGCAGCCCCGGGGGTCCCGGGACCGGGGAGCTGTTTTTT
TRBD2	TRBV12-3/TRBV12-4	-	TRBJ2-3	CASSPRGSGRGTDTQYF	TGTGCCAGCAGCCCGCGGGGGAGCGGGAGGGGCACAGATACGCAGTATTTT
TRBD1	TRBV20-1	-	TRBJ1-5	CSARVGQGVQPQHF	TGCAGTGCTAGAGTCGGACAGGGCGTTCAGCCCCAGCATTTT
-	TRBV7-6	-	TRBJ1-1	CASSPSTDREAFF	TGTGCCAGCAGCCCGTCAACTGACAGGGAAGCTTTCTTT
-	TRBV20-1	-	TRBJ1-5	CSAMGLWGQPQHF	TGCAGTGCTATGGGACTCTGGGGTCAGCCCCAGCATTTT
TRBD1	TRBV7-8	many	TRBJ2-1	CASLRDRVSRRLYNEQFF	TGTGCCAGCCTCCGGGACAGGGTGTCTCGGAGACTTTACAATGAGCAGTTCTTC
-	TRBV5-4	-	TRBJ1-4	CASSLGQEGEKLFF	TGTGCCAGCAGCTTGGGGCAGGAGGGCGAAAAACTGTTTTTT
-	TRBV7-3	once	TRBJ1-1	CASSLTGGSWTEAFF	TGTGCCAGCAGCTTAACCGGGGGATCTTGGACTGAAGCTTTCTTT
-	TRBV27	few	TRBJ2-5	CASRAAGSETQYF	TGTGCCAGCAGGGCCGCGGGTTCAGAGACCCAGTACTTC
TRBD2	TRBV12-3/TRBV12-4	-	TRBJ2-7	CASSFNRDYSYEQYF	TGTGCCAGCAGTTTTAACCGGGACTACTCCTACGAGCAGTACTTC
-	TRBV6-2/TRBV6-3	few	TRBJ2-1	CASTETKNNEQFF	TGTGCCAGCACCGAAACTAAAAACAATGAGCAGTTCTTC
TRBD1	TRBV4-3	-	TRBJ1-1	CASSEGTGDVSTEAFF	TGCGCCAGCAGCGAAGGGACAGGGGACGTGAGCACTGAAGCTTTCTTT
TRBD2	TRBV7-8	many	TRBJ2-3	CASSSGGGDTQYF	TGTGCCAGCAGCTCGGGCGGGGGAGATACGCAGTATTTT
-	TRBV18	-	TRBJ2-5	CASSPRQIKIPETQYF	TGTGCCAGCTCACCAAGGCAGATAAAGATTCCGGAGACCCAGTACTTC
-	TRBV5-3	-	TRBJ2-3	CASSLLAHSTDTQYF	TGTGCCAGCAGCTTGCTGGCGCATAGCACAGATACGCAGTATTTT
TRBD1	TRBV11-2	many	TRBJ2-1	CASSPGQTNNEQFF	TGTGCCAGCAGCCCGGGACAGACAAACAATGAGCAGTTCTTC
-	TRBV19	-	TRBJ1-2	CASSMTEVWGYTF	TGTGCCAGTAGTATGACGGAGGTTTGGGGCTACACCTTC
-	TRBV7-9	-	TRBJ2-3	CASGGTDTQYF	TGTGCCAGCGGGGGCACAGATACGCAGTATTTT
-	TRBV4-2	-	TRBJ2-3	CASSQVARENTDTQYF	TGTGCCAGCAGCCAAGTGGCGCGGGAAAACACAGATACGCAGTATTTT
-	TRBV24-1	many	TRBJ2-2	CATSVLRLAGELFF	TGTGCCACCAGTGTTTTACGACTAGCCGGGGAGCTGTTTTTT
TRBD2	TRBV5-6	-	TRBJ2-1	CASTMPPGGRNEQFF	TGTGCCAGCACCATGCCCCCGGGAGGGCGGAATGAGCAGTTCTTC
TRBD1	TRBV27	few	TRBJ1-2	CASIPPGQGCGYTF	TGTGCCAGCATCCCTCCGGGACAGGGCTGTGGCTACACCTTC